The next 27 T cell receptor beta chains were all read from a single sample in a study of blood T cell repertoires in COVID-19. The data were produced by immunoSEQ multiplex PCR, yet TCRdb's version contains in-frame clones alone and is incomplete. This sample has a few hundred thousand clones, with 85% to 90% found just once. The sequenced sample consisted of PBMCs or T cells enriched from blood (not recorded which). The receptors come from a middle-aged man who had recovered from COVID-19.

A remark on this clone: The same CDR3 can be traced to other DNA sequences in this sample. The chain is built from TRBV5-1 and TRBJ2-7; 8 bases agree with TRBD1. The V and J ends lost 4 bases and 1 base, in that order; junction bases with no gene match: 4. CDR1 and CDR2 (germline): SGHRS, YFSETQ. CDR3 length equals 14 residues. The CDR3 coding sequence is TGCGCCAGCAGCCCTGGACAGGGATCCTACGAGCAGTACTTC. This gives the protein CASSPGQGSYEQYF.

The gene calls are TRBV30 and TRBJ1-2, with TRBD1 as a possible D gene (6 bases). This CDR3 contains 14 residues. V lost 5 bases and J lost 8, with 21 bases in between. CDR1 is GTSNPN, CDR2 SVGIG, per germline (reference sequence). The CDR3 bases are TGTGCCTGGGCCCCCACAGGGTTCGCGAGGGGCTACACCTTC. Amino acid sequence: CAWAPTGFARGYTF. The full variable domain, rest sourced from reference TRBV30 and TRBJ1-2, is SQTIHQWPATLVQPVGSPLSLECTVEGTSNPNLYWYRQAAGRGLQLLFYSVGIGQISSEVPQNLSASRPQDRQFILSSKKLLLSDSGFYLCAWAPTGFARGYTFGSGTRLTVV.

CDR3 sequence reads: CASKKGAEDTQYF. CDR3 nucleotide sequence: TGTGCCAGCAAAAAGGGGGCAGAAGATACGCAGTATTTT. The genes are TRBV7-2 and TRBJ2-3, with 7 bases that match TRBD1. The CDR3 consists of 13 residues. With 7 bases clipped from V and 5 bases from J, the junction kept 6 bases outside the gene matches. CDR1 is SGHTA and CDR2 is FQGNSA in the germline V gene. The whole variable domain, filled in from reference TRBV7-2 and TRBJ2-3, reads GAGVSQSPSNKVTEKGKDVELRCDPISGHTALYWYRQSLGQGLEFLIYFQGNSAPDKSGLPSDRFSAERTGGSVSTLTIQRTQQEDSAVYLCASKKGAEDTQYFGPGTRLTVL.

The V gene is TRBV9, the J gene TRBJ1-2, with 8 nucleotides matching TRBD1. J gave up 5 bases and V 4 bases, and 7 bases lay outside the gene matches. CDR1 SGDLS and CDR2 YYNGEE come from the germline V gene. The CDR3 is 14 residues long. The CDR3 here is CASSPGQGHYGYTF. The CDR3 bases are TGTGCCAGCAGCCCAGGACAGGGTCATTATGGCTACACCTTC. Combining the CDR3 with reference TRBV9 and TRBJ1-2 gives the whole variable domain DSGVTQTPKHLITATGQRVTLRCSPRSGDLSVYWYQQSLDQGLQFLIQYYNGEERAKGNILERFSAQQFPDLHSELNLSSLELGDSALYFCASSPGQGHYGYTFGSGTRLTVV.

The chain couples TRBV7-2 to TRBJ2-7; tentative D call: TRBD2 (5 bases). The CDR3 is 14 amino acids. V was pared by 5 bases and J by 3 bases, with 14 bases between. Germline loops: CDR1 SGHTA, CDR2 FQGNSA. CDR3 amino acids: CASSPSGDGYEQYF. DNA of the CDR3: TGTGCCAGCAGCCCAAGCGGTGACGGCTACGAGCAGTACTTC.

The chain joins TRBV5-1 to TRBJ2-3; a possible D gene is TRBD2 (5 bases). The ends were cut back, 0 bases at V and 4 bases at J, with 12 bases in the middle. The CDR3 is made up of 15 amino acids. Germline V gene sequence: CDR1 SGHRS, CDR2 YFSETQ. The CDR3 loop is CASSLGRRSSDTQYF. The CDR3 DNA follows: TGCGCCAGCAGCTTGGGGCGGAGGAGCTCAGATACGCAGTATTTT.

CDR3 sequence: CASSQGAGALMWDTEAFF. For the CDR3, the DNA is TGTGCCAGCAGCCAAGGGGCAGGGGCGCTTATGTGGGACACTGAAGCTTTCTTT. The rearrangement links TRBV14 to TRBJ1-1; possible D gene TRBD1, 6 bases. The CDR3 sequence is 18 residues long. Trimming cost V 1 base and J 3 bases, with 21 bases left between them. In germline, CDR1 is SGHDN, CDR2 FVKESK. The full variable domain, its missing parts supplied by reference TRBV14 and TRBJ1-1, is EAGVTQFPSHSVIEKGQTVTLRCDPISGHDNLYWYRRVMGKEIKFLLHFVKESKQDESGMPNNRFLAERTGGTYSTLKVQPAELEDSGVYFCASSQGAGALMWDTEAFFGQGTRLTVV.

The chain has TRBV3-1 (or the pseudogene TRBV3-2) and TRBJ2-7, with D perhaps TRBD1 (5 bases). Trimming removed 4 bases at V and 2 bases at J, with 15 bases between. The CDR3 has 15 amino acids. Germline-derived CDR1 and CDR2 are LGHDT and YNNKEL (reference sequence). DNA for the CDR3: TGTGCCAGCAGCCTGCCCGGACACCAAACCTACGAGCAGTACTTC. Amino acid sequence: CASSLPGHQTYEQYF.

The J gene is TRBJ2-5, the V gene TRBV15; 11 bases agree with TRBD2. J lost 3 bases, V lost 6 bases, and 0 bases had no gene match. The CDR3 runs to 13 residues. From germline, CDR1 is LNHNV and CDR2 YYDKDF (reference sequence). CDR3 sequence reads: CATRTSGKETQYF. The CDR3 DNA sequence: TGTGCCACCAGGACTAGCGGGAAAGAGACCCAGTACTTC.

The chain carries TRBV4-2 and TRBJ2-1; TRBD2 matches at 10 bases. The CDR3 runs to 19 residues. The V segment lost 1 base and the J segment 4 bases; nucleotides outside the gene matches: 13. Germline assignment: CDR1 LGHNA and CDR2 YNFKEQ. CDR3 region: CASSQVGISGGVEYNEQFF. In DNA form, the CDR3 reads TGTGCCAGCAGCCAAGTCGGTATCAGCGGGGGGGTCGAATACAATGAGCAGTTCTTC.

The rearrangement uses TRBV18 and TRBJ1-2; the match to TRBD1 covers 9 bases. Germline lookup yields CDR1 KGHSH and CDR2 LQKENI. J gave up 4 bases and V 3 bases, and 6 bases lay outside the gene matches. The CDR3 extends over 15 amino acids. The CDR3 DNA is TGTGCCAGCTCACCGGGGACAGGGTCGGGCTATGGCTACACCTTC. As protein: CASSPGTGSGYGYTF. The variable domain in full, with the rest retrieved from reference TRBV18 and TRBJ1-2, is NAGVMQNPRHLVRRRGQEARLRCSPMKGHSHVYWYRQLPEEGLKFMVYLQKENIIDESGMPKERFSAEFPKEGPSILRIQQVVRGDSAAYFCASSPGTGSGYGYTFGSGTRLTVV.

J is TRBJ1-1 and V is TRBV14; the match to TRBD1 covers 8 bases. The CDR3 spans 17 residues. Germline V CDR1 and CDR2: SGHDN, FVKESK. Germline trimming cut 3 bases from V and 1 base from J; bases unmatched to any gene: 10. CDR3 nucleotides: TGTGCCAGCAGCCACCGGTTCACCGGGACAGGGAACACTGAAGCTTTCTTT. Translation: CASSHRFTGTGNTEAFF.

The count of this clone is one. The chain carries TRBV5-5 and TRBJ2-1, with D perhaps matching TRBD2 (5 bases). Germline CDR1 is SGHKS and CDR2 is YYEKEE (reference sequence). V lost 4 bases and J 2 bases, leaving 16 bases between the germline ends. The CDR3 sequence is 16 residues long. DNA for the CDR3: TGTGCCAGCAGCCCCGATTGGAGGATAACCTACAATGAGCAGTTCTTC. It encodes CASSPDWRITYNEQFF.

This rearrangement joins TRBV11-2 to TRBJ2-7; TRBD1 agrees at 7 bases. The V gene end was trimmed by 6 bases and the J gene end by 1 base; junction bases not matched to a gene: 6. CDR1 and CDR2 from the germline V gene are SGHAT and FQNNGV. The length of the CDR3 is 14 residues. CDR3 residues: CASRSPGQSYEQYF. Written as DNA, the CDR3 is TGTGCCAGCAGGTCCCCGGGACAGTCCTACGAGCAGTACTTC.

Only a few counts were recorded for this clone. The chain uses TRBV30 and TRBJ1-5; possible D gene TRBD1, 5 bases. Germline CDR1 is GTSNPN and CDR2 is SVGIG (reference sequence). CDR3 size: 15 residues. Trimming took 1 base from V and 6 from J, leaving 16 bases between them. The CDR3 region is CAWSDLGGGTQPQHF. DNA of the CDR3: TGTGCCTGGAGTGATCTCGGGGGAGGTACTCAGCCCCAGCATTTT.

As for this clone: This same CDR3 is encoded by further DNA sequences in the sample. The chain carries TRBV6-2 or TRBV6-3 and TRBJ1-1, with D hard to call. Looked up from germline, CDR1 is MNHEY and CDR2 is SVGEGT. The CDR3 spans 14 residues. Trimming left V 3 bases short and J 4 bases short, with 12 bases between. DNA of the CDR3: TGTGCCAGCAGTTATTCCGATCGGGGCACTGAAGCTTTCTTT. Translation: CASSYSDRGTEAFF.

This chain joins TRBV30 and TRBJ1-5; D call uncertain. This CDR3 is built from 14 residues. Trimming cost V 3 bases and J 4 bases, with 13 bases left between them. Germline CDR1 reads GTSNPN; CDR2 reads SVGIG (reference sequence). The CDR3 coding sequence is TGTGCCTGGAGCGGGTTCGGTTTGAATCAGCCCCAGCATTTT. Protein product: CAWSGFGLNQPQHF.

The V call is TRBV10-3, the J call TRBJ2-3; the D is unclear. V was trimmed by 10 bases and J by 6 bases, leaving 11 bases between them. The CDR3 is made up of 11 amino acids. Germline assignment: CDR1 ENHRY and CDR2 SYGVKD. For the CDR3, the DNA is TGTGCCACCCAGTATCAGGATACGCAGTATTTT. Its protein product is CATQYQDTQYF.

This clone was counted a single time. Here the CDR3 reads CAISEYPGPRGADTQYF. The CDR3 bases are TGTGCCATCAGTGAGTATCCAGGACCCCGGGGGGCAGATACGCAGTATTTT. The chain links TRBV10-3 to TRBJ2-3; 7 nucleotides line up with TRBD2. Trimming cost V 1 base and J 4 bases; bases outside gene matches: 11. CDR1 is ENHRY, CDR2 SYGVKD, per germline. The CDR3 runs 17 residues.

The V gene is TRBV29-1, the J gene TRBJ2-1; 12 bases line up with TRBD2. Trimming took 5 bases from V and 7 from J; bases not matched to a gene: 9. In germline, CDR1 is SQVTM, CDR2 ANQGSEA. CDR3 length: 15 amino acids. The CDR3 is CSVRLAGGLRNEQFF. The CDR3 nucleotides read TGCAGCGTTAGGCTAGCGGGGGGGCTGAGGAATGAGCAGTTCTTC.

The J gene is TRBJ1-2, the V gene TRBV7-9; TRBD1 matches at 9 bases. The CDR3 has 13 amino acids. V lost 3 bases, J lost 8 bases, and 4 bases stayed unmatched. The germline gives CDR1 SEHNR, CDR2 FQNEAQ (reference sequence). The CDR3 DNA reads TGTGCCAGCAGCTTGGGACAGGGTCACGGCTACACCTTC. It specifies CASSLGQGHGYTF.

There are a few counts of this clone. This chain joins TRBV12-3 or TRBV12-4 and TRBJ2-7; weak D call: TRBD1 (6 bases). V gave up 8 bases and J gave up 4 bases, with 15 bases separating them. This CDR3 is built from 13 residues. The chain's CDR3 is CASSGWGPYEQYF. CDR3 sequence (DNA): TGTGCCAGCTCAGGGTGGGGGCCGTACGAGCAGTACTTC.

The CDR3 is CASSEFAASGSLGTDTQYF. CDR3 DNA: TGTGCCAGCAGTGAATTCGCGGCTAGCGGGTCCCTGGGCACAGATACGCAGTATTTT. The chain uses TRBV2 and TRBJ2-3; 8 positions agree with TRBD2. CDR1 is SNHLY and CDR2 is FYNNEI in the germline V gene. The CDR3 has 19 amino acids. The J segment lost 1 base and the V segment lost 2 bases, leaving 14 bases of the junction unmatched.

The chain carries TRBV18 and TRBJ2-5, with D perhaps TRBD1 (5 bases). The V end was cut by 3 bases, the J end by 4 bases, with 6 bases between. The CDR3 consists of 12 residues. Germline CDR1 and CDR2: KGHSH and LQKENI. The CDR3 sequence: CASSPTGETQYF. CDR3 coding DNA: TGTGCCAGCTCACCCACAGGAGAGACCCAGTACTTC.

The rearrangement joins TRBV28 to TRBJ1-1; 10 bases line up with TRBD1. The CDR3 covers 12 residues. Unmatched junction bases numbered 4, after V lost 6 bases and J lost 9 bases. Germline V CDR1 and CDR2: MDHEN, SYDVKM. CDR3 in amino acids: CASSWGQGKAFF. The CDR3 DNA sequence: TGTGCCAGCAGCTGGGGACAGGGGAAAGCTTTCTTT.

The chain links TRBV7-8 to TRBJ1-1; a weak D match, TRBD1 (5 bases). V was pared by 8 bases and J by 1 base, with 14 bases between. The germline CDR1 and CDR2 sequences are SGHVS and FQNEAQ. The CDR3 consists of 14 residues. This chain's CDR3 is CASLPGGRNTEAFF. The DNA of the CDR3 is TGTGCCAGCCTTCCGGGGGGGAGGAACACTGAAGCTTTCTTT.

This clone was counted a few times. This chain uses TRBV10-3 with TRBJ1-1; TRBD1 matches 9 bases. CDR1 and CDR2 from the germline V gene are ENHRY and SYGVKD. The CDR3 totals 14 residues. V was pared by 11 bases and J by 3 bases, with 10 bases of the junction left unmatched. The CDR3 sequence is CASQQGAQDTEAFF. The CDR3 DNA reads as TGTGCCTCCCAACAGGGGGCGCAGGACACTGAAGCTTTCTTT.